Presented here are 30 T cell receptor beta chains from one specimen sequenced in a study of regulatory T cells in long-lasting Graves disease. Arm-PCR of CDR3 regions with iRepertoire HTBI primers generated TCR beta libraries. A single record per CDR3 protein comes from TCRdb applying MiXCR to the multiplex PCR reads. The sample holds over 350,000 distinct CDR3 sequences, about 15% seen once. Indicated time point: newly diagnosed GD, antithyroid drugs for less than 3 months. After RNA was extracted from PBMCs, the TCR library was made from it. This sample also appeared in a second study, on T cells in Graves' hyperthyroidism and ophthalmopathy.

The sample was peripheral blood mononuclear cells (PBMCs), taken at new diagnosis, from a patient treated with antithyroid drugs. These receptors all come from a woman between 40 and 50 years old with Graves disease.

The chain joins TRBV3-1 to TRBJ2-7; no firm D call. Per germline, CDR1 LGHDT and CDR2 YNNKEL (reference sequence). This CDR3 has 12 residues. V shed 1 base and J shed 5 bases, with 6 bases lying between them. DNA for the CDR3: TGTGCCAGCAGCCAAGTATTCCACGAGCAGTACTTC. It is translated as CASSQVFHEQYF.

This clonotype has ten or more counts. The rearrangement joins TRBV5-1 to TRBJ2-7; 7 bases match TRBD1. V was clipped by 0 bases and J by 2 bases; unmatched bases: 5. The CDR3 length is 15 residues. The germline gives CDR1 SGHRS, CDR2 YFSETQ. The CDR3 DNA is TGCGCCAGCAGCTTGGTAGGGGGCGCCGCCTACGAGCAGTACTTC. Amino acid sequence: CASSLVGGAAYEQYF.

This clonotype has ten or more counts. This rearrangement joins TRBV28 to TRBJ2-2, with 7 bases identical to TRBD1. The CDR3 runs to 15 residues. Trimming at V came to 3 bases and at J to 6 bases, leaving 7 bases not matched to a gene. Germline V lookup: CDR1 MDHEN, CDR2 SYDVKM. The CDR3 nucleotides are TGTGCCAGCAGTTTCGACAGGGTCCAGCCCGGGGAGCTGTTTTTT. Translated, it gives CASSFDRVQPGELFF. Filled out from reference TRBV28 and TRBJ2-2, the complete variable domain reads DVKVTQSSRYLVKRTGEKVFLECVQDMDHENMFWYRQDPGLGLRLIYFSYDVKMKEKGDIPEGYSVSREKKERFSLILESASTNQTSMYLCASSFDRVQPGELFFGEGSRLTVL.

The rearrangement uses TRBV6-2 or TRBV6-3 and TRBJ1-3, with 9 bases matching TRBD1. The CDR3 extends over 17 amino acids. Germline CDR1 and CDR2: MNHEY and SVGEGT. The V gene end was trimmed by 0 bases and the J gene end by 2 bases; junction bases not matched to a gene: 5. The CDR3: CASSYSMDRGTGNTIYF. The CDR3 region has the DNA TGTGCCAGCAGTTACTCGATGGACAGGGGAACTGGAAACACCATATATTTT.

This rearrangement joins TRBV7-2 to TRBJ2-7; tentatively, D is TRBD1 (5 bases). The length of the CDR3 is 14 residues. Per the germline V gene, CDR1 is SGHTA and CDR2 is FQGNSA. V shed 8 bases and J shed 0 bases, with 14 bases lying between them. The CDR3 nucleotides are TGTGCCAGCGCCAGGGTAGGGGCCTCCTACGAGCAGTACTTC. This sequence encodes CASARVGASYEQYF.

In its sample, this clonotype was seen many times. This rearrangement joins TRBV5-1 to TRBJ2-7; TRBD1 aligns across 12 bases. Germline loops: CDR1 SGHRS, CDR2 YFSETQ. J gave up 0 bases and V 4 bases, and 8 bases lay outside the gene matches. The CDR3 runs 17 residues. CDR3 bases: TGCGCCAGCAGCAACCGGGACAGGGGGCAAGCCTCCTACGAGCAGTACTTC. This codes for CASSNRDRGQASYEQYF.

A few counts support this clonotype. This chain uses TRBV6-5 with TRBJ2-7; 9 nucleotides line up with TRBD1. This CDR3 comprises 21 residues. Per the germline V gene, CDR1 is MNHEY and CDR2 is SVGAGI. Trimming took 0 bases from V and 0 from J; bases not matched to a gene: 18. The CDR3 here is CASSYSLGQGFSDQPSYEQYF. For the CDR3, the DNA is TGTGCCAGCAGTTACTCTCTGGGACAGGGTTTTAGCGACCAACCCTCCTACGAGCAGTACTTC.

This clonotype was found many times. J is TRBJ2-1 and V is TRBV12-3 or TRBV12-4; 12 bases agree with TRBD2. Germline trimming cut 7 bases from V and 14 bases from J; bases unmatched to any gene: 15. The length of the CDR3 is 15 residues. CDR3 nucleotides: TGTGCCAGCAATCACGAGACTAGCGGGAGATTGGCGGAGTTCTTC. This codes for CASNHETSGRLAEFF.

This clonotype showed up many times. The DNA for the CDR3 is TGCGCCAGCAGCTTGGCCGGACAGGGGGCGCGAGACACTGAAGCTTTCTTT. Its protein is CASSLAGQGARDTEAFF. J is TRBJ1-1 and V is TRBV5-1; 11 positions agree with TRBD1. The germline CDR1 and CDR2 sequences are SGHRS and YFSETQ. The CDR3 totals 17 residues. The V and J ends lost 0 bases and 3 bases, in that order; junction bases with no gene match: 7.

This clonotype showed up many times. In DNA form, the CDR3 reads TGCGCCAGCAGCTTGAGACAAGACCGGGAGACCCAGTACTTC. Amino acid sequence: CASSLRQDRETQYF. J is TRBJ2-5 and V is TRBV5-1, with unresolved D. This CDR3 comprises 14 residues. Trimming shortened V by 1 base and J by 5 bases, and 12 bases separated the two germline ends. Per the germline V gene, CDR1 is SGHRS and CDR2 is YFSETQ.

At least ten counts were recorded for this clonotype. V and J are TRBV20-1 and TRBJ2-7, with D perhaps matching TRBD1 (7 bases). The CDR3 loop spans 15 amino acids. CDR1 DFQATT and CDR2 SNEGSKA come from the germline V gene (reference sequence). The ends were cut back, 0 bases at V and 3 bases at J, with 15 bases in the middle. The CDR3 sequence is CSARDYQGGGYEQYF. The CDR3 DNA sequence: TGCAGTGCTAGAGACTATCAGGGGGGTGGCTACGAGCAGTACTTC.

The CDR3 here is CASSLKGLAAHGDEQFF. DNA for the CDR3: TGTGCCAGCAGTTTAAAGGGACTAGCGGCCCATGGGGATGAGCAGTTCTTC. This sequence joins TRBV12-3 or TRBV12-4 and TRBJ2-1, with 11 nucleotides matching TRBD2. Trimming at V came to 2 bases and at J to 8 bases, leaving 11 bases not matched to a gene. This CDR3 has 17 residues.

The chain is built from TRBV4-2 and TRBJ2-5; 9 bases agree with TRBD2. The germline V gene encodes CDR1 LGHNA and CDR2 YNFKEQ. The CDR3 contains 17 residues. The ends lost 2 bases at V and 6 bases at J; junction bases unmatched: 13. DNA for the CDR3: TGTGCCAGCAGCCAAAATTATACAGCGGGAGGCTTGAAGACCCAGTACTTC. This gives the protein CASSQNYTAGGLKTQYF.

This clonotype was recorded at least ten times. The V and J genes are TRBV14 and TRBJ2-3; TRBD2 is a possible D gene (6 bases). V was trimmed by 4 bases and J by 2 bases, leaving 19 bases between them. In germline, CDR1 is SGHDN, CDR2 FVKESK. The CDR3 sequence is 17 residues long. This CDR3 is CASSPGPGEDSTDTQYF. The CDR3 DNA sequence: TGTGCCAGCAGCCCTGGACCGGGAGAAGATTCCACAGATACGCAGTATTTT.

This clonotype was picked up many times. V usage is TRBV2 and J usage is TRBJ2-7; TRBD1 is a possible D gene (6 bases). V lost 10 bases and J 2 bases, leaving 21 bases between the germline ends. In germline, CDR1 is SNHLY, CDR2 FYNNEI. CDR3 length: 15 amino acids. The DNA of the CDR3 is TGTGCCACCGCAGTGAGGGGGACACCAGCCTACGAGCAGTACTTC. Translation: CATAVRGTPAYEQYF. The variable domain in full, completed from reference TRBV2 and TRBJ2-7, reads EPEVTQTPSHQVTQMGQEVILRCVPISNHLYFYWYRQILGQKVEFLVSFYNNEISEKSEIFDDQFSVERPDGSNFTLKIRSTKLEDSAMYFCATAVRGTPAYEQYFGPGTRLTVT.

Of note for this clonotype: This clone may be a read error of a much larger clone one base away. CDR3 in DNA: TGTGCCAGCAGCCAATGGGTGGTTTATCCCTACGAGCAGTACTTC. It specifies CASSQWVVYPYEQYF. The J gene is TRBJ2-7, the V gene TRBV3-1; D is uncertain. CDR3 length: 15 amino acids. V dropped 2 bases and J dropped 2 bases, with 13 bases sitting between them. Per the germline V gene, CDR1 is LGHDT and CDR2 is YNNKEL (reference sequence).

The chain links TRBV3-1 to TRBJ2-7; 9 bases fit TRBD2. The junction had 5 bases not matched to a gene; V was cut back by 5 bases and J by 3 bases. Germline V CDR1 and CDR2: LGHDT, YNNKEL (reference sequence). The CDR3 consists of 14 residues. The CDR3 sequence is CASSISSGIYEQYF. CDR3 DNA: TGTGCCAGCAGCATATCTAGCGGGATCTACGAGCAGTACTTC.

The rearrangement links TRBV7-3 to TRBJ2-3; D uncertain. Germline V gives CDR1 SGHTA, CDR2 FQGTGA. V lost 1 base and J 4 bases, leaving 6 bases between the germline ends. The CDR3 sequence is 13 residues long. CDR3 protein: CASSLMFADTQYF. Written as DNA, the CDR3 is TGTGCCAGCAGCTTAATGTTTGCAGATACGCAGTATTTT.

This clonotype came up many times. This chain links TRBV3-1 with TRBJ2-3, with TRBD2 identical over 11 bases. CDR3 length: 14 residues. V lost 6 bases to trimming and J lost 8 bases; unmatched junction nucleotides: 7. Germline CDR1 LGHDT, CDR2 YNNKEL (reference sequence). In DNA, the CDR3 is TGTGCCAGCAGGCCTAGCGGGAGGAGTGGTACGCAGTATTTT. Amino acid sequence: CASRPSGRSGTQYF.

The chain carries TRBV19 and TRBJ2-7; tentatively, D is TRBD1 or TRBD2 (6 bases each). Germline loops: CDR1 LNHDA, CDR2 SQIVND (reference sequence). With 4 bases removed from V and 2 bases from J, the gap between germline ends came to 12 bases. CDR3 length equals 14 residues. This CDR3 is CASSTGGTTYEQYF. The CDR3 coding sequence is TGTGCCAGTAGTACAGGAGGGACAACCTACGAGCAGTACTTC. Drawing the rest from reference TRBV19 and TRBJ2-7, the complete variable domain is DGGITQSPKYLFRKEGQNVTLSCEQNLNHDAMYWYRQDPGQGLRLIYYSQIVNDFQKGDIAEGYSVSREKKESFPLTVTSAQKNPTAFYLCASSTGGTTYEQYFGPGTRLTVT.

A few counts support this clonotype. The genes are TRBV5-4 and TRBJ1-1; D ambiguous. V lost 4 bases and J 10 bases, leaving 14 bases between the germline ends. The CDR3 is 12 amino acids. In germline, CDR1 is SGHNT, CDR2 YYREEE (reference sequence). The CDR3 loop reads CASSLGSGRAFF. CDR3 in DNA: TGTGCCAGCAGCCTGGGGTCGGGGAGAGCTTTCTTT.

This clonotype was detected a few times. V is TRBV6-2 or TRBV6-3 and J is TRBJ1-2; 8 nucleotides line up with TRBD1. The CDR3 has 14 amino acids. CDR1 and CDR2 (germline): MNHEY, SVGEGT. Trimming at V came to 5 bases and at J to 7 bases, leaving 9 bases not matched to a gene. CDR3 coding DNA: TGTGCCAGCAGTCGGACAGGGACCTTCGGTGGCTACACCTTC. Its translation is CASSRTGTFGGYTF.

At least ten counts were recorded for this clonotype. The genes are TRBV12-3 or TRBV12-4 and TRBJ2-1, with 14 bases lining up with TRBD2. This CDR3 spans 15 amino acids. V gave up 5 bases and J gave up 9 bases; unmatched junction bases: 6. This chain's CDR3 is CASSRGLAGAAEQFF. In DNA, the CDR3 is TGTGCCAGCAGTAGGGGACTAGCGGGAGCGGCTGAGCAGTTCTTC.

About this clonotype itself: Because it lacks the conserved phenylalanine or tryptophan at the end, this CDR3 is likely a read error. V is TRBV11-2 and J is TRBJ2-1; 7 nucleotides match TRBD1. The CDR3 runs to 13 residues. CDR1 and CDR2 (germline): SGHAT, FQNNGV. With 6 bases clipped from V and 6 bases from J, the junction kept 5 bases outside the gene matches. The CDR3 DNA reads as TGTGCCAGCAGACGGCCAGGGGGCAATGAGCAGTTCCTC. Protein: CASRRPGGNEQFL.

This clonotype has at least ten counts. The chain couples TRBV11-2 to TRBJ1-2; 9 bases agree with TRBD1. The CDR3 totals 16 residues. Trimming at V came to 5 bases and at J to 5 bases, leaving 12 bases not matched to a gene. In germline, CDR1 is SGHAT, CDR2 FQNNGV. CDR3: CASSHYAGTGMYGYTF. Written as DNA, the CDR3 is TGTGCCAGCAGCCACTATGCCGGGACAGGGATGTATGGCTACACCTTC.

The V call is TRBV15, the J call TRBJ2-5, with D possibly called TRBD1 or TRBD2 (6 bases each). V dropped 1 base and J dropped 5 bases, with 14 bases sitting between them. Germline loops: CDR1 LNHNV, CDR2 YYDKDF (reference sequence). The CDR3 runs 15 residues. CDR3 sequence reads: CATSRVMGGGETQYF. The CDR3 region has the DNA TGTGCCACCAGCAGAGTCATGGGGGGCGGTGAGACCCAGTACTTC.

J is TRBJ2-7 and V is TRBV28; the match to TRBD2 covers 10 bases. V shed 9 bases and J 6 bases; nucleotides not matched to a gene: 11. The CDR3 length is 14 residues. The V gene's germline CDR1 is MDHEN and CDR2 SYDVKM. The CDR3 nucleotides read TGTGCCAGTCTAATAGCGGGAGGAGTGGGCGAGCAGTACTTC. It encodes CASLIAGGVGEQYF.

The chain couples TRBV11-3 to TRBJ2-3; D may be TRBD2 (6 bases). The CDR3 spans 13 residues. V lost 5 bases, J lost 6 bases, and 12 bases lay in between. Germline values: CDR1 SGHNT, CDR2 YENEEA. In DNA, the CDR3 is TGTGCCAGCAGCCATCGTCGGGGGGATACGCAGTATTTT. Translated, it gives CASSHRRGDTQYF.

This clonotype was counted many times. The chain uses TRBV27 and TRBJ2-1; 10 bases agree with TRBD2. This CDR3 spans 16 amino acids. CDR1 and CDR2 (germline): MNHEY, SMNVEV (reference sequence). V lost 0 bases to trimming and J lost 9 bases; unmatched junction nucleotides: 8. This CDR3 is CASSLSSGRLGGEQFF. In DNA, the CDR3 is TGTGCCAGCAGTTTATCTAGCGGGAGGCTCGGAGGTGAGCAGTTCTTC.

The V gene is TRBV27, the J gene TRBJ2-7; TRBD2 matches 12 bases. The CDR3 is made up of 18 amino acids. V gave up 0 bases and J gave up 3 bases; unmatched junction bases: 9. CDR1 is MNHEY, CDR2 SMNVEV, per germline (reference sequence). Here the CDR3 reads CASSLSTPGLAGNYEQYF. The CDR3 DNA sequence: TGTGCCAGCAGTTTATCGACCCCCGGACTAGCGGGAAACTACGAGCAGTACTTC.